These 17 T cell receptor beta chains share one sample of origin, sequenced in a study of T cell responses to AZD1222 COVID-19 vaccine. Produced via immunoSEQ multiplex PCR; TCRdb's table is partial and in-frame only. Here the sample spans about 94,000 clones, 88% being singletons. The material sequenced was peripheral blood, taken on day 0 of AZD1222 vaccination. The receptors were sampled from an adult in good health.

The CDR3 DNA is TGCGCCAGCAGCCAAGAAACGGGGGAGGTTCAGCCCCAGCATTTT. This encodes CASSQETGEVQPQHF. V usage is TRBV4-1 and J usage is TRBJ1-5, with TRBD1 as a possible D gene (5 bases). The CDR3 is 15 amino acids. V gave up 0 bases and J gave up 6 bases, with 12 bases separating them. Per germline, CDR1 MGHRA and CDR2 YSYEKL.

This clone was recorded a few times. The rearrangement links TRBV7-9 to TRBJ1-2; maybe TRBD1 (5 bases). The CDR3 contains 16 residues. V lost 1 base and J 6 bases, leaving 18 bases between the germline ends. Germline CDR1 and CDR2: SEHNR and FQNEAQ (reference sequence). The CDR3 DNA reads as TGTGCCAGCAGCTTAGGGTCAGGCGGGGCTCTCCATGGCTACACCTTC. This encodes CASSLGSGGALHGYTF.

The rearrangement links TRBV18 to TRBJ2-3, with 9 bases identical to TRBD1. The germline V gene has CDR1 KGHSH and CDR2 LQKENI. Losses at the gene ends were 4 bases for V and 4 bases for J; bases not matched to a gene: 6. The CDR3 covers 15 residues. The chain's CDR3 is CASSQQGAGADTQYF. Here the CDR3 DNA reads TGTGCCAGCTCACAACAGGGGGCCGGCGCAGATACGCAGTATTTT.

V gene TRBV5-1 combines with J gene TRBJ2-2; D may be TRBD2 (6 bases). CDR1 SGHRS and CDR2 YFSETQ come from the germline V gene. The CDR3 consists of 14 residues. V was shortened by 5 bases and J by 4 bases, with 12 bases between the two germline ends. The CDR3 DNA is TGCGCCAGCAGACGGGACTCCAGCACCGGGGAGCTGTTTTTT. Amino acids: CASRRDSSTGELFF.

The chain is built from TRBV6-1 and TRBJ1-5; D is unclear. This CDR3 spans 13 amino acids. V was trimmed by 2 bases and J by 3 bases, leaving 5 bases between them. From germline, CDR1 is MNHNS and CDR2 SASEGT. Written as DNA, the CDR3 is TGTGCCAGCAGTGAAACAGTCAATCAGCCCCAGCATTTT. It encodes CASSETVNQPQHF.

The rearrangement joins TRBV14 to TRBJ1-1; D call uncertain. Trimming cost V 0 bases and J 6 bases, with 14 bases left between them. The CDR3 sequence is 15 residues long. Germline V gene sequence: CDR1 SGHDN, CDR2 FVKESK. The CDR3 reads CASSQEVLGVSEAFF. The CDR3 DNA sequence: TGTGCCAGCAGCCAAGAAGTTTTGGGTGTCTCTGAAGCTTTCTTT.

The chain has TRBV5-1 and TRBJ1-3; D not resolved. The CDR3 spans 13 residues. The germline V gene has CDR1 SGHRS and CDR2 YFSETQ. Between the trimmed V and J ends, which lost 4 bases and 0 bases, there was a span of 5 bases. This chain's CDR3 is CASSPGSGNTIYF. CDR3 bases: TGCGCCAGCAGCCCTGGCTCTGGAAACACCATATATTTT.

This chain links TRBV6-4 with TRBJ2-7; 9 nucleotides line up with TRBD1. From germline, CDR1 is MRHNA and CDR2 SNTAGT. The J segment lost 7 bases and the V segment lost 10 bases, leaving 14 bases of the junction unmatched. The CDR3 loop spans 14 amino acids. The CDR3 reads CANAGTGSAGEQYF. The CDR3 DNA follows: TGTGCCAACGCCGGGACAGGGTCCGCGGGGGAGCAGTACTTC.

The rearrangement links TRBV30 to TRBJ1-5; TRBD1 is a possible D gene (5 bases). The CDR3 covers 14 residues. From germline, CDR1 is GTSNPN and CDR2 SVGIG (reference sequence). V lost 4 bases and J 1 base, leaving 11 bases between the germline ends. The CDR3 loop is CAWTPGLSNQPQHF. DNA for the CDR3: TGTGCCTGGACGCCGGGACTGAGCAATCAGCCCCAGCATTTT.

This clone was counted a few times. This rearrangement joins TRBV5-1 to TRBJ1-2, with 8 bases identical to TRBD1. J gave up 5 bases and V 2 bases, and 8 bases lay outside the gene matches. Germline V gives CDR1 SGHRS, CDR2 YFSETQ. This CDR3 is 15 amino acids long. CDR3 bases: TGCGCCAGCAGCTTAAACATGGGACAGGCGTATGGCTACACCTTC. Its protein product is CASSLNMGQAYGYTF.

V and J are TRBV30 and TRBJ1-5; 9 bases align to TRBD1. V shed 3 bases, J shed 5 bases, and the junction held 11 bases outside the gene matches. Germline V lookup: CDR1 GTSNPN, CDR2 SVGIG (reference sequence). The CDR3 is made up of 16 amino acids. CDR3: CAWSSRDRVGDQPQHF. Written as DNA, the CDR3 is TGTGCCTGGAGCTCCCGGGACAGGGTTGGAGATCAGCCCCAGCATTTT.

This clone was detected a few times. The rearrangement uses TRBV5-4 and TRBJ2-7; 13 bases are a match to TRBD2. This CDR3 comprises 17 residues. Germline-derived CDR1 and CDR2 are SGHNT and YYREEE (reference sequence). Unmatched junction bases numbered 3, after V lost 0 bases and J lost 0 bases. The CDR3 reads CASSLGLAGGLSYEQYF. DNA for the CDR3: TGTGCCAGCAGCTTGGGACTAGCGGGGGGTCTCTCCTACGAGCAGTACTTC.

The chain links TRBV14 to TRBJ2-2, with unresolved D. The ends were cut back, 7 bases at V and 0 bases at J, with 0 bases in the middle. CDR1 is SGHDN and CDR2 is FVKESK in the germline V gene. The CDR3 totals 11 residues. The CDR3: CASTNTGELFF. DNA of the CDR3: TGTGCCAGCACGAACACCGGGGAGCTGTTTTTT.

The chain couples TRBV18 to TRBJ2-2; possibly TRBD1 for D (5 bases). CDR1 and CDR2 (germline): KGHSH, LQKENI. Between the trimmed V and J ends, which lost 1 base and 7 bases, there was a span of 10 bases. The CDR3 spans 14 residues. This chain's CDR3 is CASSPQNRIGELFF. The CDR3 nucleotides read TGTGCCAGCTCACCACAAAACAGGATCGGGGAGCTGTTTTTT.

The table lists this clone with a count of one. The gene calls are TRBV5-1 and TRBJ2-3; 9 nucleotides agree with TRBD2. J lost 0 bases, V lost 4 bases, and 15 bases had no gene match. CDR1 and CDR2 from the germline V gene are SGHRS and YFSETQ. CDR3 length equals 19 residues. CDR3 sequence reads: CASSMGRRASGVSTDTQYF. DNA of the CDR3: TGCGCCAGCAGCATGGGGAGAAGGGCTAGCGGGGTTAGCACAGATACGCAGTATTTT.

With regard to this clone: The junction departs from the called germline gene at one end, perhaps through a read error. The chain carries TRBV3-1 (or the pseudogene TRBV3-2) and TRBJ1-1, with a weak D call TRBD1 (6 bases). Germline CDR1 and CDR2: LGHDT and YNNKEL (reference sequence). The CDR3 is 15 amino acids. CDR3: CARSGGGGRYGEAFF. CDR3 nucleotides: TGTGCCCGCAGCGGAGGGGGGGGGCGTTATGGCGAAGCTTTCTTT.

The V gene is TRBV10-1, the J gene TRBJ2-1; D ambiguous. The germline V and J ends were trimmed by 4 bases and 8 bases, with 12 bases remaining between them. CDR1 is WNHNN, CDR2 SYGVQD, per germline (reference sequence). The CDR3 sequence is 13 residues long. DNA for the CDR3: TGCGCCAGCAGTGTGGTGGGTGTCGATGAGCAGTTCTTC. Its protein is CASSVVGVDEQFF.